The sequence of this TCR beta chain was determined in a study of cytomegalovirus exposure and HLA in healthy donors (TCRdb year 2017). Background for the entire study: According to an earlier analysis of 550 to 750 of the donors, 150 million to 200 million T cells yielded 117 million unique TCR beta sequences and around 300 Gb of sequence data. An early release that covered fewer than 750 HLA-typed donors contained 300 to 350 gigabases of sequencing data and 70 million to 100 million unique TCR sequences. The genetic ancestry cluster associated with self-reported Caucasian donors included 81% of the 300 to 400 genotyped donors. The study was designed to test whether signatures of past pathogen exposure could be identified by cataloging public T cell receptors. Using immunosequencing, the study profiled T cell repertoires from fewer than 700 subjects and related those repertoires to cytomegalovirus serostatus. Along with the approximately 650-subject first cohort, a separate validation cohort of around 120 different subjects was used. To predict cytomegalovirus infection status, the study brought together high-throughput TCR immunosequencing, statistical association of individual TCRs with disease status, and machine learning. A later analysis re-examined previously published TCR beta repertoires from about 700 donors and added high-resolution HLA genotyping to investigate patterns of TCR occurrence. In the later analysis, no new phenotypic data were used to find candidate immune exposures; instead, reliance was placed on TCR beta sequences and their occurrence across donors. To decide whether each TCR beta V gene segment behaved as functional or pseudogenic, an earlier analysis of some 570 of the donors relied on high-throughput TCR beta sequencing. Donor age, sex, ethnicity and CMV serostatus were compiled together with the repertoire data. A later genetic analysis used genome-wide SNP genotypes for about 65% of the 666 donors, treating that subset as a discovery cohort. Every repertoire in the discovery cohort had been generated on one and the same sequencing platform. Class I and class II HLA loci were covered by the typing at four-digit resolution. The number of typed donors differed by locus: about 620-640 for A, B, C, DRB1 and DQB1; 500 to 550 for DQA1; some 590 for DPA1; and 400 to 480 for DPB1. Several DR-DQ haplotypes were handled as single units for association and clustering, since linkage in the cohort was strong. Among 398 genotyped donors of the cohort, an average of approximately 220,000 unique TCR beta nucleotide sequences was sequenced per donor, of which about 18% were non-productive. What the study reported, not specific to this receptor: Correlated functional status among segregating V segments might reflect linkage disequilibrium, but an unknown experimental factor could not be ruled out. Some 15 rarely observed V segments, including chromosome 9 orphons, were excluded from the earlier analysis of several hundred of the donors because counts were too low. A later genetic analysis reported fewer N-insertions in productive TCRs among donors in an Asian-associated ancestry cluster than the roughly 620-donor mean. Because some donors lacked HLA typing at each locus, the association tests relied only on the typed subset. In a later analysis, several top co-occurrence clusters were reported to appear linked to parvovirus B19, influenza, CMV and Epstein-Barr virus. In the study, 150 to 200 TCR beta chains were listed as associated with cytomegalovirus. The 87-base-pair reads could not distinguish some IMGT-functional V segments, including TRBV6-2 and TRBV6-3, so those segments were excluded. A cluster of highly shared sequence variants was judged likely to be a technical artifact of the sequencing pipeline. In a later analysis, most CMV-associated TCR beta chains were found to appear HLA-restricted, with HLA associations seemingly driven largely by CMV exposure. The only immune exposure information available for the cohort was CMV serostatus. The classifier was reported to diagnose cytomegalovirus status with high specificity and sensitivity in both the original cohort and the validation cohort. Most TCR sequences were observed very rarely across donors, whereas some public TCRs were present in many individuals. Presence/absence analyses assumed roughly uniform sequencing depth across donors, an assumption that may not hold. When HLA alleles, especially DR and DQ, strongly co-occurred, TCR associations were difficult to assign to individual alleles. A further reported finding was that TCR beta sequences accurately predicted the HLA-A and HLA-B alleles for most subjects in the first cohort. An association between a missense DCLRE1C variant and V-gene and J-gene trimming of TCR beta chains was found in a later genetic analysis and replicated in an independent cohort. At a false discovery rate of 0.05, a later analysis linked under 20,000 TCR beta sequences to specific HLA alleles. In a later analysis, TCR association rates were found to vary across HLA loci, with the most associated TCRs seen for DRB1 alleles and the fewest for HLA-C alleles. A few of the identified cytomegalovirus-associated TCR beta chains were confirmed in vitro to be specific for cytomegalovirus antigens. The authors suggested that the approach could potentially be extended to other disease states and immunological phenotypes. In an earlier analysis of 450 to 750 of the donors, most TCR beta V segments appeared in productive rearrangements about 87% or about 30% of the time, broadly matching IMGT annotations. Only TCR beta chains were sequenced in this cohort, and the absence of alpha or paired-chain data limited detectable features. Compared with equally common non-associated chains, HLA-associated TCR beta chains in a later analysis were more clonally expanded and had lower generation probabilities.

V ends up 4 bases short and J 6 bases short, with an unmatched junction base count of 10. The CDR3 measures 16 amino acids from cysteine to phenylalanine. Only the CDR3 DNA is retained, 48 bases long and in frame from the first base. CDR1 is given as SGHRS and CDR2 as YFSETQ, both from the germline V gene. The method was the immunoSEQ multiplex PCR assay. The multiplex PCR relied on a mix of 60 forward primers for TCR Vbeta segments and 13 reverse primers for TCR Jbeta segments. The CDR3 region of rearranged TCR beta genes was amplified from genomic DNA with a multiplex PCR assay. Amplified TCR beta libraries were sequenced as 87-base-pair reads on the Illumina HiSeq System. The source study handled its data this way. Across the 600 to 700 repertoires, a later analysis counted 78 million or so unique TCR beta chains, approximately 12 million of which were shared by at least two donors. Raw reads were error-corrected and collapsed into unique sequences with a nearest-neighbor algorithm that merged closely related sequences to remove PCR and sequencing errors. To assign V, D and J gene segments, CDR3 sequences were aligned to IMGT reference sequences. For a sequence to be retained, a match of at least six nucleotides was required to both a V gene segment and a J gene segment. A rearrangement was called productive if the CDR3 had no stop codons and remained in frame with V and J, and every other rearrangement was called non-productive. Following IMGT convention, CDR3 was defined as the stretch from the second conserved V-encoded cysteine up to the conserved J-encoded phenylalanine. The earlier analysis of about 560 of the donors excluded any sequence lacking an unambiguous match to a single V gene segment. In an earlier analysis of some 590 of the donors, V segments were called functional above 56.7% productive rearrangements and were called segregating when the between-donor standard deviation exceeded 5%. A statistical classification framework was developed to diagnose cytomegalovirus status using the catalog of TCR beta chain sequences. In a later analysis, TCR nucleotide sequences were compared against IMGT/GENE-DB human TR gene sequences so that V and J genes could be assigned. Using the TCRdist pipeline, a later analysis assigned CDR3 sequences along with most-parsimonious VDJ recombination scenarios. In a later analysis, each TCR beta chain was defined by its CDR3 amino acid sequence together with its V-gene family, and reads without a unique V-gene family were excluded. To address suspected cross-contamination and a sequencing artifact, a later analysis removed 450 to 700 highly shared, low-generation-probability nucleotide sequences. A later analysis calculated a clonal expansion index for each public chain from normalized within-repertoire ranks of inferred template counts. In a later analysis, generation probabilities were computed using a VDJ recombination model fitted to out-of-frame rearrangements, and the results were checked against IGoR. A later analysis scored TCR-TCR, TCR-HLA and TCR-CMV co-occurrence with hypergeometric tests, applying a repertoire-size bias correction to TCR pairs. False discovery rates were estimated in a later analysis by permuting HLA or CMV assignments 20 times. In a later analysis, co-occurring TCRs were grouped with DBSCAN, and TCRdist sequence similarity was added when clustering was performed within HLA-allele-positive subsets. Repertoires with fewer than 30,000 or more than 120,000 public chains, plus five repertoires with anomalous nucleotide sharing, were excluded from co-occurrence clustering. TCRdb carries this immuneACCESS record with in-frame sequences only. Its versions omit some clonotypes, under half of them owing to an unresolved V gene in the studies checked, with the rest unexplained. From that table come the V and J calls and clone size; the DNA was used to work out D and trimming. A total of around 150,000 clones appear in this sample, about three quarters of them only once. Under 5.5% of the sample comes from the top ten.

Concerning this clone itself: Its binding antigen is unknown. Base qualities are not provided; no much larger clone lies one nucleotide away.

The cohort comprised around 690 healthy bone marrow donors. All cohort members were sampled while nominally healthy, although unrecorded immune exposures were likely present. The donor tested CMV seropositive, placing the donor among the 289 seropositive members of the cohort. Every donor gave a peripheral blood sample, and the peripheral blood mononuclear cells from that sample were used for TCR beta sequencing. Genomic DNA was extracted from the blood cell samples with the Qiagen DNeasy Blood Extraction Kit. This sequence was found in a young man in good health and CMV-seropositive. Sample: PBMCs. The chain uses TRBV5-1 and TRBJ2-2, and 9 junctional nucleotides match TRBD1. CDR3 protein: CASSLEPGQGAGELFF. Here is the DNA: TGCGCCAGCAGCCTTGAACCGGGACAGGGTGCCGGGGAGCTGTTTTTT.